This paragraph covers one TCR beta chain sequence. The target antigen is unknown. Sequencing was performed with immunoSEQ multiplex PCR; in TCRdb, only in-frame clones are kept and a portion is missing. The repertoire holds approximately 19,000 clones, with more than 75% as singletons. The CDR3 is 14 residues long. Germline V gives CDR1 PRHDT, CDR2 FYEKMQ (reference sequence). Trimming removed 1 base at V and 13 bases at J, with 16 bases between. The data belong to a study of OX40 agonist ivuxolimab in advanced cancers. Findings and limits, study-wide: In general, CD8+ T cells held more expanded clones than CD4+ did, on average. Clonal expansion among partial responders at 0.1-3.0 mg/kg ranked near the lowest. Certain nonresponders additionally had low normalized T-cell clonal expansion.

The TCR originated in an adult with an advanced solid tumor such as melanoma, head and neck, liver or kidney cancer. The chain recombines TRBV13 with TRBJ1-4; D is unresolved. The sequencing here drew on CD4+ or CD8+ T cells sorted from blood, taken in a trial of the OX40 agonist ivuxolimab. The CDR3 nucleotides are TGTGCCAGCAGCTTAGAGGCCGACATCCGGGGACTGTTTTTT. Translating it yields CASSLEADIRGLFF.